The clone carrying this T cell receptor beta chain was picked up a small number of times. This sample is part of a study of T-cell reconstitution after alpha-beta-depleted transplantation in children. The library targeted TCRbeta and was prepared with unique molecular identifiers. MiXCR was run by TCRdb on the PCR reads, yielding one entry per CDR3 protein. The profile shows a few hundred thousand distinct CDR3 sequences, approximately 20% of them singletons. Looked up from germline, CDR1 is MNHNS and CDR2 is SASEGT. The CDR3 extends over 15 amino acids. Trimming left V 6 bases short and J 5 bases short, with 19 bases between.

This TCR derives from a human donor who donated a stem cell graft to a child with acute lymphoblastic leukemia. The sequenced sample was PBMCs from the stem cell graft donor, obtained from the stem cell graft. The J gene is TRBJ2-5, the V gene TRBV6-1; either TRBD1 or TRBD2 may supply D (6 bases each). The CDR3 spells CASSPGQPGGETQYF. CDR3 coding DNA: TGTGCCAGCAGCCCAGGACAGCCCGGAGGGGAGACCCAGTACTTC.